This is a list of T cell receptor beta chains from one sample in a study of blood T cell repertoires in COVID-19. Sequencing was performed with immunoSEQ multiplex PCR; in TCRdb, only in-frame clones are kept and a portion is missing. The sample includes nearly 250,000 clones, 70% to 90% seen only once; the top ten take around 9.8%. The sequenced sample was PBMCs or T cells enriched from blood (not recorded which). These receptors all come from a woman between 45 and 65 years old with acute COVID-19. Each CDR3 is given with its conserved first and last residue. D genes are given only for firm matches. Size is omitted from some rows. Given values are once, few, many or a class for expanded clones.

d_gene: TRBD1
v_gene: TRBV4-3
abundance: -
j_gene: TRBJ1-6
CDR3aa: CASSQRGQANSPLHF
CDR3nt: TGCGCCAGCAGCCAGCGGGGACAGGCGAATTCACCCCTCCACTTT

d_gene: -
v_gene: TRBV9
abundance: -
j_gene: TRBJ1-3
CDR3aa: CASSVRQELSGNTIYF
CDR3nt: TGTGCCAGCAGCGTTCGACAGGAACTCTCTGGAAACACCATATATTTT

d_gene: TRBD1
v_gene: TRBV18
abundance: -
j_gene: TRBJ1-2
CDR3aa: CASSPSDRVNYGYTF
CDR3nt: TGTGCCAGCTCACCATCGGACAGGGTCAACTATGGCTACACCTTC

d_gene: -
v_gene: TRBV15
abundance: -
j_gene: TRBJ2-1
CDR3aa: CATSRAEWGGLPSYNEQFF
CDR3nt: TGTGCCACCAGCAGAGCCGAGTGGGGGGGGCTTCCGTCCTACAATGAGCAGTTCTTC

d_gene: TRBD1
v_gene: TRBV7-2
abundance: -
j_gene: TRBJ1-2
CDR3aa: CASSSPPGQLNYGYTF
CDR3nt: TGTGCCAGCAGCTCCCCTCCGGGACAGTTAAACTATGGCTACACCTTC

d_gene: -
v_gene: TRBV12-3/TRBV12-4
abundance: -
j_gene: TRBJ2-7
CDR3aa: CASSIGGYEQYF
CDR3nt: TGTGCCAGCAGCATAGGCGGTTACGAGCAGTACTTC

d_gene: -
v_gene: TRBV5-4
abundance: -
j_gene: TRBJ1-5
CDR3aa: CASSLAGGDSNQPQHF
CDR3nt: TGTGCCAGCAGCTTGGCTGGCGGAGATAGCAATCAGCCCCAGCATTTT

d_gene: -
v_gene: TRBV5-6
abundance: -
j_gene: TRBJ1-4
CDR3aa: CASTPGGAQGEKLFF
CDR3nt: TGTGCCAGCACGCCGGGCGGGGCCCAAGGTGAAAAACTGTTTTTT

d_gene: TRBD1
v_gene: TRBV4-3
abundance: -
j_gene: TRBJ1-5
CDR3aa: CASSHVGDRSNQPQHF
CDR3nt: TGCGCCAGCAGCCATGTAGGGGACAGATCAAATCAGCCCCAGCATTTT

d_gene: TRBD1
v_gene: TRBV3-1/TRBV3-2
abundance: few
j_gene: TRBJ1-3
CDR3aa: CASSQGGGDGNTIYF
CDR3nt: TGTGCCAGCAGCCAAGGAGGGGGCGATGGAAACACCATATATTTT

d_gene: TRBD1
v_gene: TRBV15
abundance: -
j_gene: TRBJ1-1
CDR3aa: CATSSGKRGRDTEAFF
CDR3nt: TGTGCCACCAGCAGCGGAAAAAGGGGGCGCGACACTGAAGCTTTCTTT

d_gene: -
v_gene: TRBV6-5
abundance: few
j_gene: TRBJ1-1
CDR3aa: CASSPLLGGSTEAFF
CDR3nt: TGTGCCAGCAGTCCCCTGCTAGGGGGTAGCACTGAAGCTTTCTTT

d_gene: -
v_gene: TRBV9
abundance: -
j_gene: TRBJ1-2
CDR3aa: CASSAITVNYGYTF
CDR3nt: TGTGCCAGCAGCGCCATTACGGTTAACTATGGCTACACCTTC

d_gene: TRBD1
v_gene: TRBV19
abundance: once
j_gene: TRBJ2-2
CDR3aa: CASIGDRVNTGELFF
CDR3nt: TGTGCCAGTATTGGAGACAGGGTGAACACCGGGGAGCTGTTTTTT

d_gene: -
v_gene: TRBV7-9
abundance: -
j_gene: TRBJ1-1
CDR3aa: CASSPDGNPEGTEAFF
CDR3nt: TGTGCCAGCAGCCCAGACGGAAATCCGGAGGGCACTGAAGCTTTCTTT

d_gene: TRBD1
v_gene: TRBV7-2
abundance: -
j_gene: TRBJ1-5
CDR3aa: CASSPGTGGGNQPQHF
CDR3nt: TGTGCCAGCAGCCCCGGGACAGGGGGCGGCAATCAGCCCCAGCATTTT

d_gene: -
v_gene: TRBV27
abundance: -
j_gene: TRBJ1-6
CDR3aa: CASSLLEGHFNSPLHF
CDR3nt: TGTGCCAGCAGTTTACTAGAGGGACATTTTAATTCACCCCTCCACTTT

d_gene: -
v_gene: TRBV3-1/TRBV3-2
abundance: -
j_gene: TRBJ1-1
CDR3aa: CASSQESRAGENTEAFF
CDR3nt: TGTGCCAGCAGCCAAGAATCCAGGGCAGGGGAGAACACTGAAGCTTTCTTT

d_gene: TRBD1
v_gene: TRBV18
abundance: -
j_gene: TRBJ2-2
CDR3aa: CASSPDRGRTGELFF
CDR3nt: TGTGCCAGCTCCCCTGACAGGGGGCGCACCGGGGAGCTGTTTTTT

d_gene: -
v_gene: TRBV7-6
abundance: -
j_gene: TRBJ1-4
CDR3aa: CASSLQGQGEKLFF
CDR3nt: TGTGCCAGCAGCTTACAGGGGCAAGGGGAAAAACTGTTTTTT